This T cell receptor (beta chain) was sequenced for a study of spatial heterogeneity in lung cancer. Study-wide background: The average appearance count of each unique TCR and UMI combination in raw reads was more than nine. Whole-study results and caveats: Expanded intratumoral alpha and beta TCR counts tracked tumor mutation counts.

The ends were cut back, 2 bases at V and 2 bases at J, with 9 bases in the middle. This CDR3 region has 14 residues. In germline, CDR1 is SEHNR, CDR2 FQNEAQ (reference sequence). In its sample, this clonotype ranks as medium-sized (0.01 to 0.1%). Its antigen is undetermined. In a library made to pick up alpha chains, this beta chain is a stray read with a size that means little. Time point denoted: sample taken at primary tumor resection. Samples were donated by 72 untreated early-stage non-small cell lung cancer patients. Every molecule of TCR cDNA had its own unique molecular identifier. TCRdb analysed the 5' RACE reads with MiXCR anew, one entry per CDR3 protein. The sample has fewer than 15,000 distinct CDR3 sequences, 5.5% to 6% seen once.

The sample in question was lung tumor tissue, obtained at surgery. The rearrangement links TRBV7-9 to TRBJ2-5; D unresolved. The sequence derives from a female donor with early-stage non-small cell lung cancer. Written as DNA, the CDR3 is TGTGCCAGCAGCTTACACCGGACGCAAGAGACCCAGTACTTC. Translated: CASSLHRTQETQYF.